The subject of this entry is one T cell receptor (beta chain). At least ten counts were recorded for this clonotype. This receptor's antigen is unknown. Base qualities are not at hand, and no much larger clone is one base apart. The data belong to a study of identical twins (dated by TCRdb to the mid-2010s). With regard to the full study: To test whether fetal clonotypes persist, the study used deep sequencing on TCR alpha and beta repertoires from monozygotic twins, unrelated adults of various ages, and cord blood. Replicate twin experiments were performed at different times using different library preparation protocols to rule out contamination.

Only healthy Caucasian donors were included. The twin cohort comprised three pairs of female monozygotic twins, all aged roughly 18 to 30 years. Miltenyi CD45RO+ enrichment and human naive T-cell isolation kits were used to isolate memory (CD45RO+) and naive T cells from PBMC. Overall study outcomes, separate from this receptor: Compared with coincidental sharing between unrelated individuals, an excess of low generation-probability sequences was observed among out-of-frame TCR alpha sequences shared between twins. Excess twin sharing in beta out-of-frame sequences was weaker because fewer shared sequences lowered the signal-to-noise ratio. Because the same donors could not be followed over many years, the conclusions depended on cross-sectional statistical analysis. In monozygotic twins, out-of-frame TCR alpha sharing was systematically underestimated by recombination models, although the models agreed with sharing between unrelated individuals. Fewer insertions were carried by abundant cord blood beta clonotypes, a similar but weaker trend appeared in young adult naive repertoires, and no such trend appeared in memory repertoires. Zero-insertion analyses could be partly confounded by invariant T cells such as MAIT and iNKT, although diverse VJ usage argued against such confounding for most clonotypes.

The method was 5' RACE. Sequencer: Illumina HiSeq 2000. Template switching added a universal primer binding site, and the final cDNA carried a unique molecular identifier that allowed TCR cDNA molecules to be counted accurately. Specific primers in the conserved constant-segment region were used to synthesize first-strand cDNA for the TCR alpha and beta chains. To control for contamination, each cDNA library was double barcoded with a SMART-Mk sample barcode plus Illumina barcodes. TruSeq adapter sequences, together with Illumina sample barcodes, were added in two successive PCR steps. TCR alpha and beta cDNA libraries were sequenced on the Illumina HiSeq platform with custom primers. Processing in the source paper ran as follows. MiGEC processed the raw reads to extract unique molecular identifiers, while MiXCR was used to determine the CDR3 positions. For each individual, recombination models were inferred using an EM algorithm with the repgenHMM and IGoR tools. The tcR package in R was used for shared clonotype analysis, with sharing normalized by the product of cloneset sizes. To study raw recombination free of thymic and clonal selection effects, out-of-frame nonproductive sequences were analyzed. TCRdb reprocessed the public reads (quality trimming at Q25 with fastp, clone calling with MiXCR) and kept in-frame beta chains. All rows with the same CDR3 protein become a single entry with the most common DNA and genes. TCRdb's processing, not the authors', yielded these V and J calls. The sample table records roughly 200,000 distinct CDR3 sequences; 6.5% to 8.5% of these occur just once. The top ten clonotypes cover about 1.9% of the sample.

This sample also belongs to another study, concerning yellow fever vaccine responses in identical twins. In that second paper, the authors write: According to the authors, the vaccine-induced T cell response in identical twins seemed to be partly convergent and partly specific to each individual. In identical twins, the study followed T cell clones that responded to the vaccine with precision.

The source material was memory (CD45RO+) T cells sorted from blood. This specimen's cell subset or site label, per the study, means: CD45RO+ enriched T cells. The TCR comes from a woman under 30 in good health.

In nucleotides, the sequence is TGCAGTGCTAGAGTCGTCCGAGGCGGGCTTTCCTACGAGCAGTACTTC. It encodes CSARVVRGGLSYEQYF. In this chain, TRBV20-1 is recombined with TRBJ2-7; D gene: possibly TRBD2, on 5 matching bases. Including cysteine and phenylalanine, the CDR3 has 16 amino acids. Solely the CDR3 DNA is kept, with 48 bases framed from the first base. V gives up 1 base and J gives up 1 base, and the segment between their germline ends measures 17 bases. The germline V gene (reference sequence) provides CDR1 DFQATT and CDR2 SNEGSKA.